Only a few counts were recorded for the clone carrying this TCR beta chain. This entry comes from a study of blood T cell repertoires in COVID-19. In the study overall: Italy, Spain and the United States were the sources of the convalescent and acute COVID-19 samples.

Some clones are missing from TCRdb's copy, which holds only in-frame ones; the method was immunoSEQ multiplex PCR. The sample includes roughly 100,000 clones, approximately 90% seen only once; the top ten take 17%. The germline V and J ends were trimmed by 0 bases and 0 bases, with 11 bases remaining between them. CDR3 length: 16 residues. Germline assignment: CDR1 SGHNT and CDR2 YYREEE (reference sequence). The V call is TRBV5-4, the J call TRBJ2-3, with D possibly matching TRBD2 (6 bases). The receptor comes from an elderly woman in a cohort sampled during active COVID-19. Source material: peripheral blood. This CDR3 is CASSLGLGTSTDTQYF. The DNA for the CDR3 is TGTGCCAGCAGCTTGGGGCTAGGGACTAGCACAGATACGCAGTATTTT. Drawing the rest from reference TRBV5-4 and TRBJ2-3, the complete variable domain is ETGVTQSPTHLIKTRGQQVTLRCSSQSGHNTVSWYQQALGQGPQFIFQYYREEENGRGNFPPRFSGLQFPNYSSELNVNALELDDSALYLCASSLGLGTSTDTQYFGPGTRLTVL.